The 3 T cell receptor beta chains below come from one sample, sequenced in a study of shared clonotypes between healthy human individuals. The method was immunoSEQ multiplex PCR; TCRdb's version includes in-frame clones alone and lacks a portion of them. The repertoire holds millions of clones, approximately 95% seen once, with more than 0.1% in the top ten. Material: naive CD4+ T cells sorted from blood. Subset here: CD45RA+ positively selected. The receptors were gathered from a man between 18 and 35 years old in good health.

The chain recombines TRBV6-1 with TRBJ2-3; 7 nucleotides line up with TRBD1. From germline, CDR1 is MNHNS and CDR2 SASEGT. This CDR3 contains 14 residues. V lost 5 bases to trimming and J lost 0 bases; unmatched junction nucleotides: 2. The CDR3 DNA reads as TGTGCCAGCAGTTGGGACAGTAGCACAGATACGCAGTATTTT. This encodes CASSWDSSTDTQYF.

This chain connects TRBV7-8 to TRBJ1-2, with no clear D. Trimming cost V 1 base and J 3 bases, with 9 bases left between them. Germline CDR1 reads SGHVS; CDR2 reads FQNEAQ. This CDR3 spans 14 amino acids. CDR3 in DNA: TGTGCCAGCAGCTTAGAGTCCGGGCACTATGGCTACACCTTC. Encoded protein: CASSLESGHYGYTF.

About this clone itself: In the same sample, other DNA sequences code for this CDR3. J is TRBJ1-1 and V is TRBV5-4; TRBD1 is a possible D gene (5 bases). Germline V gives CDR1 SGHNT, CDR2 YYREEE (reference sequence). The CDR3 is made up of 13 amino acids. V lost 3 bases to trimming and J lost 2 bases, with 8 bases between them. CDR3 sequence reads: CASSWDGNTEAFF. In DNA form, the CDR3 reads TGTGCCAGCAGCTGGGACGGTAACACTGAAGCTTTCTTT. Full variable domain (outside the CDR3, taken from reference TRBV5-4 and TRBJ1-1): ETGVTQSPTHLIKTRGQQVTLRCSSQSGHNTVSWYQQALGQGPQFIFQYYREEENGRGNFPPRFSGLQFPNYSSELNVNALELDDSALYLCASSWDGNTEAFFGQGTRLTVV.